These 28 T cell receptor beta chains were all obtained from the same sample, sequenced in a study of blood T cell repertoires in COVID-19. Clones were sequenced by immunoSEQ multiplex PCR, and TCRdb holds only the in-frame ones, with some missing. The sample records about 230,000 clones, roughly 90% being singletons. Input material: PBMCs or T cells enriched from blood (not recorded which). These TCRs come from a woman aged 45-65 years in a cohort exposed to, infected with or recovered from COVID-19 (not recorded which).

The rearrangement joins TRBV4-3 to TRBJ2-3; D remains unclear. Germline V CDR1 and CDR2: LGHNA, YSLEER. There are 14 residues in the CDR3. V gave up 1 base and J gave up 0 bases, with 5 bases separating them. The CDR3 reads CASSQARSTDTQYF. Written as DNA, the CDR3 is TGCGCCAGCAGCCAAGCCCGTAGCACAGATACGCAGTATTTT.

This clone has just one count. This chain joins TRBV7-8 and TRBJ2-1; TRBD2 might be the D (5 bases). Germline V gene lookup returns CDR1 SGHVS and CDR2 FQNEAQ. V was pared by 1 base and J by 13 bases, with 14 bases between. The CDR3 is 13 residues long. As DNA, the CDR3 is TGTGCCAGCAGCTTAGTCCCTCAGCGGAACCAGTTCTTC. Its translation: CASSLVPQRNQFF.

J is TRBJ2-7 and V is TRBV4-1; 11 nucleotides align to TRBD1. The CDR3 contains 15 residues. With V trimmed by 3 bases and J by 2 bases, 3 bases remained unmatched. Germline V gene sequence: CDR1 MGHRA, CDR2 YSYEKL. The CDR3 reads CASSHPGQGAYEQYF. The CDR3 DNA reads TGCGCCAGCAGCCATCCGGGACAGGGGGCCTACGAGCAGTACTTC.

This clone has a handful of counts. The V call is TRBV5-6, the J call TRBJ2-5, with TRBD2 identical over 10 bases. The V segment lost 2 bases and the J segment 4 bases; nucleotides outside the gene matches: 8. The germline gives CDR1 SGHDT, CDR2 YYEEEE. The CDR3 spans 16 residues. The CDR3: CASSFVAGGQPETQYF. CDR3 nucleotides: TGTGCCAGCAGCTTTGTAGCGGGGGGCCAACCAGAGACCCAGTACTTC.

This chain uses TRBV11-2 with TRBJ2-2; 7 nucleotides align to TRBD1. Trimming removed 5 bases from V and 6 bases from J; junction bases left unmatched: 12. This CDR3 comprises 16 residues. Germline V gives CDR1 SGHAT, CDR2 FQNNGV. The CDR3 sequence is CASSPEQGSLAGELFF. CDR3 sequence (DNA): TGTGCCAGCAGCCCAGAACAGGGGAGTTTGGCCGGGGAGCTGTTTTTT. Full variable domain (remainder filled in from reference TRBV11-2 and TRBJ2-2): EAGVAQSPRYKIIEKRQSVAFWCNPISGHATLYWYQQILGQGPKLLIQFQNNGVVDDSQLPKDRFSAERLKGVDSTLKIQPAKLEDSAVYLCASSPEQGSLAGELFFGEGSRLTVL.

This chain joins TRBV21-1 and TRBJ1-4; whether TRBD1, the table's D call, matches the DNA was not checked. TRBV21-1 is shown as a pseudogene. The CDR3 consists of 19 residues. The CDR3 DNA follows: TGTGCCAGCAGCAAAGTGGCCCCGGAGGGGGCCTCGTCGGGTGAAAAACTGTTTTTT. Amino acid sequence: CASSKVAPEGASSGEKLFF.

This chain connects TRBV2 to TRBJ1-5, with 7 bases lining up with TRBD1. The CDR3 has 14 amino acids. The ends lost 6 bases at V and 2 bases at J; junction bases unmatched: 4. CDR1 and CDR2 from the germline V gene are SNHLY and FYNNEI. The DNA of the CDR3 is TGTGCCAGCAGCTCCGACAGGGGCAATCAGCCCCAGCATTTT. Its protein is CASSSDRGNQPQHF.

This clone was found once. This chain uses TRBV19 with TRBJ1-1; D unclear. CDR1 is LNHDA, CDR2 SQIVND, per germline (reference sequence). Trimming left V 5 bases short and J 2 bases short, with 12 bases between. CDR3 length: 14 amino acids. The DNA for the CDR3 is TGTGCCAGTAGTCCGTCCGCGGGAAACACTGAAGCTTTCTTT. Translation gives CASSPSAGNTEAFF.

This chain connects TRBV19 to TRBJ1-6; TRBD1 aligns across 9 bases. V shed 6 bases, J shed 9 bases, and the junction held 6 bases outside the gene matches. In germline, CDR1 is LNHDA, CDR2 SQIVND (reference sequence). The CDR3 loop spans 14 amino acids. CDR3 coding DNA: TGTGCCAGTAGCGGGACAGGGAACGTTTCACCCCTCCACTTT. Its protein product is CASSGTGNVSPLHF.

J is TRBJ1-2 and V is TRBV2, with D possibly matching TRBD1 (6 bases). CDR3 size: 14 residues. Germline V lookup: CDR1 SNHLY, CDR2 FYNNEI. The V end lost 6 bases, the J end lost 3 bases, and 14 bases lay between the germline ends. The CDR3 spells CASRKQGADYGYTF. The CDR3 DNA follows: TGTGCCAGCAGGAAACAGGGAGCGGACTATGGCTACACCTTC.

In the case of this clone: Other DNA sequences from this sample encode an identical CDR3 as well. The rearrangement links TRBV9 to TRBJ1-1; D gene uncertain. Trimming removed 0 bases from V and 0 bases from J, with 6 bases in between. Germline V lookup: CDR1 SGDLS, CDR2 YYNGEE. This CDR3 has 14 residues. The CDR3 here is CASSVGTVNTEAFF. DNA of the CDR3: TGTGCCAGCAGCGTAGGCACAGTGAACACTGAAGCTTTCTTT.

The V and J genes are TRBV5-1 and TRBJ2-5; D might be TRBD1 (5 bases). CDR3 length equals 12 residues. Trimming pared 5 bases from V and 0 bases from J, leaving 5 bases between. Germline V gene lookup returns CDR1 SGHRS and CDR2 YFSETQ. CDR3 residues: CASRDNQETQYF. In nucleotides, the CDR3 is TGCGCCAGCAGGGACAACCAAGAGACCCAGTACTTC.

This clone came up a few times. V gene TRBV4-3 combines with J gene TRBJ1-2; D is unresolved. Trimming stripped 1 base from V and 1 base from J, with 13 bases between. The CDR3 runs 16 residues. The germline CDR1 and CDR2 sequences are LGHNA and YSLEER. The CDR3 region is CASSQAAGLNNYGYTF. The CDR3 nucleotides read TGCGCCAGCAGCCAAGCGGCCGGACTCAATAACTATGGCTACACCTTC.

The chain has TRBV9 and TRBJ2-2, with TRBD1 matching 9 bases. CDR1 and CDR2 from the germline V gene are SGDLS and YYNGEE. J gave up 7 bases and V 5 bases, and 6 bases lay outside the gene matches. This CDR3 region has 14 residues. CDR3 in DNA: TGTGCCAGCAGACAGGGGGCGGTCAGCGGGGAGCTGTTTTTT. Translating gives CASRQGAVSGELFF.

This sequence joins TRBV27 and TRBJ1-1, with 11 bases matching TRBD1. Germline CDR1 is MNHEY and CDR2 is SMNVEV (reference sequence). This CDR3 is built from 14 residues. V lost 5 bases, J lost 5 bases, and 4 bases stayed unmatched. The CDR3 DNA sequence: TGTGCCAGCAGTGCCGGGACAGGGGGGACTGAAGCTTTCTTT. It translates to CASSAGTGGTEAFF.

The CDR3 reads CAWTVGGGYTF. The DNA of the CDR3 is TGTGCCTGGACCGTAGGAGGGGGCTACACCTTC. This chain connects TRBV30 to TRBJ1-2; D not resolved. Trimming cost V 4 bases and J 8 bases, with 11 bases left between them. Germline loops: CDR1 GTSNPN, CDR2 SVGIG (reference sequence). CDR3 length: 11 residues.

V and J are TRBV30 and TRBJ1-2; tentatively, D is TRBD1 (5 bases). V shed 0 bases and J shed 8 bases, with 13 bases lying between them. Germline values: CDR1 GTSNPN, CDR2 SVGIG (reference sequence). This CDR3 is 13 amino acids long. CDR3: CAWSVSPGGGYTF. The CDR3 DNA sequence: TGTGCCTGGAGTGTAAGCCCGGGGGGGGGCTACACCTTC.

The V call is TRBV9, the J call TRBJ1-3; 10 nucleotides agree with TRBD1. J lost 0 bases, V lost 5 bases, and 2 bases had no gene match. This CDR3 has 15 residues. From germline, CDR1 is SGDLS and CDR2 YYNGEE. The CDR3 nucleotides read TGTGCCAGCAGTGACAGGGGGCCCTCTGGAAACACCATATATTTT. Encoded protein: CASSDRGPSGNTIYF.

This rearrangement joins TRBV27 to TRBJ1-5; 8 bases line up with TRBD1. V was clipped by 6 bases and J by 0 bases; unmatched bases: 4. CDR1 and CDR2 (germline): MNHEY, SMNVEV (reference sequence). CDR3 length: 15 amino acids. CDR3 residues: CASRGTGVSNQPQHF. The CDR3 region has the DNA TGTGCCAGCAGGGGGACAGGAGTTAGCAATCAGCCCCAGCATTTT.

The CDR3 bases are TGTGCCAGCAGTTACCGACAGGGCTACGAGCAGTACTTC. Translation: CASSYRQGYEQYF. The chain uses TRBV6-5 and TRBJ2-7, with TRBD1 matching 7 bases. V shed 2 bases, J shed 3 bases, and the junction held 1 base outside the gene matches. Per the germline V gene, CDR1 is MNHEY and CDR2 is SVGAGI. There are 13 residues in the CDR3.

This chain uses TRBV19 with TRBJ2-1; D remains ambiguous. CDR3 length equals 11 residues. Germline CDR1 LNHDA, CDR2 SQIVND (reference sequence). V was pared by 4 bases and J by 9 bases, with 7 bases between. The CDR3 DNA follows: TGTGCCAGTAGTAAGCGTGGTGAGCAGTTCTTC. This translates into CASSKRGEQFF.

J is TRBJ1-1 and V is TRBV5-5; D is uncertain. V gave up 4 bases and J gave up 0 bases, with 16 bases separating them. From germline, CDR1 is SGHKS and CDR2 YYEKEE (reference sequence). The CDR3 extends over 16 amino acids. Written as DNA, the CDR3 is TGTGCCAGCAGCACGCACCACAGACCGATGAACACTGAAGCTTTCTTT. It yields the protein CASSTHHRPMNTEAFF. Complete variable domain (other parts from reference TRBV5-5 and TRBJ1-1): DAGVTQSPTHLIKTRGQQVTLRCSPISGHKSVSWYQQVLGQGPQFIFQYYEKEERGRGNFPDRFSARQFPNYSSELNVNALLLGDSALYLCASSTHHRPMNTEAFFGQGTRLTVV.

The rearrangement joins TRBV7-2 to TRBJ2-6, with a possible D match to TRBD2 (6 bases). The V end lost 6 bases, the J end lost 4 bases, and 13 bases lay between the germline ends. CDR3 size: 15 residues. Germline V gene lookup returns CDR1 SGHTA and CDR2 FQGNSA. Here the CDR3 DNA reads TGTGCCAGCAGTACACGGGGGTCCGGGGCCAACGTCCTGACTTTC. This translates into CASSTRGSGANVLTF.

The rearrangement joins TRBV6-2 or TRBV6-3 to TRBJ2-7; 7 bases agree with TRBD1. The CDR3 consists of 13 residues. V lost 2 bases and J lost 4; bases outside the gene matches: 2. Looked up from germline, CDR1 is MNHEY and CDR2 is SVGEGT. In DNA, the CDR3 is TGTGCCAGCAGTTACGACAGGGTATACGAGCAGTACTTC. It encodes CASSYDRVYEQYF.

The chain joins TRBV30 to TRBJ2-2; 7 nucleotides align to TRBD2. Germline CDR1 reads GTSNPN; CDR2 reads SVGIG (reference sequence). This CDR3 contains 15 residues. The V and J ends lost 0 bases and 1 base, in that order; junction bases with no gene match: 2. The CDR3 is CAWSVRTRNTGELFF. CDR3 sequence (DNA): TGTGCCTGGAGTGTCCGGACTAGGAACACCGGGGAGCTGTTTTTT.

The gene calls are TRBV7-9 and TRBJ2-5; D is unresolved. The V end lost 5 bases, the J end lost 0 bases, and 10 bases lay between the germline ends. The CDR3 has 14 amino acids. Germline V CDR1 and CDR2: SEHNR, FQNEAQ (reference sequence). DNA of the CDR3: TGTGCCAGCAGCATATACCGGGACCAAGAGACCCAGTACTTC. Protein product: CASSIYRDQETQYF.

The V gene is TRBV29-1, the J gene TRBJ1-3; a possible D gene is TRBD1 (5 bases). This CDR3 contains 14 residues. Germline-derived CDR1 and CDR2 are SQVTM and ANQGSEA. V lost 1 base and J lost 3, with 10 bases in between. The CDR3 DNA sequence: TGCAGCGTTGAAGCACGCGGGGGTGGAAACACCATATATTTT. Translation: CSVEARGGGNTIYF.

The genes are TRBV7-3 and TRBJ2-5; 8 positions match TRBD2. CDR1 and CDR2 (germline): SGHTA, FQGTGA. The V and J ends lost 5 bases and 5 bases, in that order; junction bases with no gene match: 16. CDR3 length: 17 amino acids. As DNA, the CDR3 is TGTGCCAGCAGCCCCGTGGGGGGGCGGGGGGCTTGGGAGACCCAGTACTTC. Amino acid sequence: CASSPVGGRGAWETQYF.